The source of this T cell receptor (beta chain) is a study of shared clonotypes between healthy human individuals. CD45RO-negative CD8 cells positively selected for CCR7 made up the naive population, which excluded terminally differentiated effector memory CD45RA+ cells. V was clipped by 4 bases and J by 0 bases, with 8 bases between them. This CDR3 is built from 14 residues. Germline V gene lookup returns CDR1 KGHSH and CDR2 LQKENI. Libraries were prepared by immunoSEQ multiplex PCR; TCRdb keeps only in-frame clonotypes and omits some of them. This sample yields approximately 2,000,000 clones, of which about 94% are seen a single time; approximately 1.7% belongs to the top ten.

Sequencing was done on a sample of naive CD8+ T cells from PBMCs. This clonotype originated in a man between 18 and 35 years old in good health. Some clones in this sample may be carry-over from other donors' samples. V is TRBV18 and J is TRBJ2-3; D not resolved. In nucleotides, the CDR3 is TGTGCCAGCTCACACGCGGACAGCACAGATACGCAGTATTTT. Translated: CASSHADSTDTQYF.